Detailed here is one TCR beta chain. Antigen unknown. There were likely unrecorded immune exposures, though donors were nominally healthy when sampled. These data originate in a study of cytomegalovirus exposure and HLA in healthy donors. Primers for the PCR totalled 60 Vbeta and 13 Jbeta. Clones were sequenced by immunoSEQ multiplex PCR, and TCRdb holds only the in-frame ones, with some missing. The sample shows roughly 180,000 clones, about three quarters of them seen only once. The study, taken as a whole, reports: As immune exposure information, only CMV serostatus was available. Presence/absence comparisons presumed near-even sequencing depth among donors.

The CDR3 runs 16 residues. In germline, CDR1 is SNHLY, CDR2 FYNNEI. The V end was cut by 7 bases, the J end by 4 bases, with 20 bases between. This TCR derives from a woman aged 25 to 39 in good health and CMV-seropositive. V and J are TRBV2 and TRBJ2-1, with D possibly matching TRBD2 (6 bases). The sample taken for sequencing was PBMCs. CDR3 protein: CASNTPGLLSYNEQFF. CDR3 nucleotides: TGTGCCAGCAATACACCGGGACTCCTGTCGTACAATGAGCAGTTCTTC.